This T cell receptor (beta chain) was recovered during a study of cytomegalovirus exposure and HLA in healthy donors. In germline, CDR1 is MNHNS, CDR2 SASEGT. The CDR3 contains 12 residues. The sample holds a few counts of this clone. No antigen is known for it. One end of the junction varies from germline; a read error may be responsible. Primers for the PCR totalled 60 Vbeta and 13 Jbeta. The method was immunoSEQ multiplex PCR; TCRdb's version includes in-frame clones alone and lacks a portion of them. The sample contains more than 140,000 clones, roughly 85% of which appear only once. General observations from the study: As confirmed in vitro, a few CMV-associated chains were specific for CMV antigens. Earlier results showed most TCR beta V segments being productive about 87% or about 30% of the time. With DRB1 most and HLA-C fewest, TCR association rates differed between HLA loci in a later analysis.

The sequenced sample was PBMCs. This TCR derives from a male donor in good health and CMV-seronegative. The chain carries TRBV6-1 and TRBJ1-1; D gene uncertain. The CDR3 bases are TGTGCCAGCAGTGAAGGGGCCCCTGAGGCTTTCTTT. This translates into CASSEGAPEAFF.